This T cell receptor beta chain is from a study of cytomegalovirus exposure and HLA in healthy donors. General study points: Researchers counted around 180 TCR beta chains as cytomegalovirus-associated. The classifier reportedly diagnosed cytomegalovirus status with high specificity and sensitivity.

To note about this clone: No antigen is known for it.

Assay: immunoSEQ multiplex PCR; the TCRdb copy retains only in-frame clones and omits some. The sample records about 84,000 clones, just over 90% being singletons. The CDR3 is made up of 18 amino acids. Per germline, CDR1 MNHNS and CDR2 SASEGT. Trimming at V came to 2 bases and at J to 5 bases, leaving 15 bases not matched to a gene. This clonotype was obtained from a man under 40 in good health and CMV-seronegative. The chain employs TRBV6-1 and TRBJ2-1; TRBD1 aligns across 7 bases. Source material: PBMCs. The CDR3, as DNA: TGTGCCAGCAGTGAATTAGGGGGCTCACACCGGGTAAACAATGAGCAGTTCTTC. This translates into CASSELGGSHRVNNEQFF.